This T cell receptor (beta chain) was obtained from a study of blood T cells in healthy people across ages (dated by TCRdb to about 2015). About the study as a whole: In model experiments, template switching captured roughly one uniquely barcoded TCR beta cDNA molecule for every two T cells. Using the same blood draw, the study looked at two additional independent replicas of 1 million unique cDNA reads for two donors, one aged 18 to 30 and the other aged 80 or older. Donors were grouped into four age groups: young (average roughly 17 years), middle-aged (over 35), aged (around 56) and long-lived (over 80). To track age-related changes in TCR beta repertoire diversity, the study relied on deep sequencing normalized with unique cDNA molecular identifiers. To avoid experimental bias, donors of different ages were spread randomly across the sequencing lanes.

Turning to this clonotype: This clone's antigen is unknown. No quality values exist for individual bases; no much larger clone is one base distant.

The research as a whole found: The percentage of naive T cells measured by flow cytometry correlated strongly with observed TCR beta diversity. As age increased, observed TCR beta diversity per million T cells dropped in a roughly linear way, and a significant reduction was already evident by age about 36. Conclusive comparison of naive and antigen-experienced compartments was prevented by the profiling of bulk unsorted PBMCs. Donor CMV infection status was unknown, potentially confounding age-related changes in expanded clonotypes. Estimates of total diversity from one million sequenced T cells were regarded as lower bounds and underestimates. The long-lived group showed more naive CD4+ T cells, fewer expanded clones and increased TCR diversity than the aged group, suggesting age selection.

Library construction relied on 5' RACE. Sequencing took place on an Illumina HiSeq 2500. The second PCR ran for roughly 7 to 12 cycles and used a J-beta primer mix along with a sample-barcoded 5' primer. Each TCR beta cDNA molecule received a unique molecular identifier from a template-switch 5' adaptor carrying 12 random nucleotides. Each sample yielded at least 2.5 million CDR3-containing paired-end reads. First-strand cDNA was synthesized from all RNA with the Mint cDNA synthesis kit, primed by a TRBC-specific oligonucleotide. Following uracil-DNA glycosylase treatment, all cDNA underwent a first 18-cycle PCR with the universal primers M1SS and BC2_uni_R. Per the original workflow: For normalization, 1 million high-quality reads were randomly selected from each sample, with every read carrying a distinct molecular identifier. Instead of being binned into consensus sequences, reads with shared molecular identifiers were discarded. MiTCR, set to a Q25 quality threshold and the strictest error-elimination algorithm, was used for CDR3 identification, clonotype clustering and error correction. A nonparametric unseen species model with Euler transformation was used to estimate lower-bound total TCR beta diversity. TCRdb cleaned the public reads at Q25 with fastp, built clones with MiXCR and kept in-frame beta chains. Identical CDR3 protein sequences are pooled into one entry, listed with their most common genes and DNA. None of the V and J calls come from the authors' own analysis; TCRdb made them. This sample is represented by fewer than 900,000 distinct CDR3 sequences; about 36% of them were singletons. 10% to 15% of the sample belongs to the ten largest clones.

The roughly 37 donors, aged 6 to 90 years, were systemically healthy Caucasian individuals from Russia. Each donor gave ten milliliters of peripheral blood, drawn into EDTA-treated Vacutainer tubes. Ficoll-Paque density-gradient centrifugation was used to isolate PBMCs, with at least 6 million per sample. Trizol reagent was used to extract total RNA from PBMCs, with at least 5 micrograms per sample. The percentages of naive CD45RAhigh/CD27high T cells were determined by flow cytometry on a PBMC aliquot from every donor. Taken from the germline V gene, the CDR1 and CDR2 loops are MDHEN and SYDVKM. At the junction V is shortened by 4 bases and J by 1 base, with 13 bases in between. The cysteine opens and the phenylalanine closes a CDR3 of 16 amino acids. Only the CDR3 part of the read is kept: 48 bases, read in frame from the first base.

The clonotype originates from a man younger than 30 in good health. This sequence uses TRBV28 and TRBJ1-4, with the D gene too uncertain to name. The sample taken for sequencing was blood. The nucleotide sequence reads TGTGCCAGCAGTTCGGTGGTGGGCCGAACTAATGAAAAACTGTTTTTT. Protein translation: CASSSVVGRTNEKLFF.